The clone carrying this TCR beta chain was found once. Its antigen remains unknown. The record originates from a study of cytomegalovirus exposure and HLA in healthy donors. Regarding the study as a whole: A previous analysis found most TCR beta V segments productive roughly 90% or roughly 30% of the time. Immune exposure was documented only through CMV serostatus. In vitro data verified three CMV-associated chains as specific for CMV antigens.

This CDR3 has 14 residues. The V gene's germline CDR1 is MNHEY and CDR2 SMNVEV (reference sequence). The V segment lost 3 bases and the J segment 7 bases; nucleotides outside the gene matches: 8. PCR involved 60 Vbeta and 13 Jbeta primers. Original analysis: Roughly 11 million shared chains were among some 75 million unique TCR beta chains counted in a later analysis. Repertoires were generated with immunoSEQ multiplex PCR, while TCRdb's copy carries only in-frame clones and drops some. V and J calls and clone size are as listed in that table; D and trimming were resolved from the DNA. The sample includes some 180,000 clones, more than 60% of them seen just once.

This sequence was found in a man in his late teens or twenties in good health and CMV-seronegative. What was sequenced was PBMCs. The J gene is TRBJ1-1, the V gene TRBV27, with 7 bases that match TRBD1. This CDR3 is CASSFSQGGCEAFF. The CDR3 nucleotides are TGTGCCAGCAGTTTTTCCCAGGGGGGCTGTGAAGCTTTCTTT.